This is a list of T cell receptor beta chains from one sample in a study of shared clonotypes between healthy human individuals. Assay: immunoSEQ multiplex PCR; the TCRdb copy retains only in-frame clones and omits some. The data hold a few million clones, with around 95% observed a single time. Sequenced: naive CD4+ T cells sorted from blood. Receptor source: a man between 18 and 35 years old in good health. Both conserved end residues are part of each CDR3. Fields, in order: clone size, J gene, D gene, V gene, CDR3 DNA, CDR3 protein. D genes are given only for firm matches. Expanded clones get a size class; other rows say once, few or many, or leave the size out.

>once|TRBJ2-3|TRBD2|TRBV4-3
TGCGCCAGCAGCCAAACCGGCAGACTAGCGGGAGGGTCAGATACGCAGTATTTT
CASSQTGRLAGGSDTQYF
>once|TRBJ2-3|TRBD2|TRBV28
TGTGCCAGTACTCGGCGGGGGGGCACAGATACGCAGTATTTT
CASTRRGGTDTQYF
>.|TRBJ2-1|TRBD1|TRBV14
TGTGCCAGCAGCCAAGATTCTCGGACAGGGCCGTACAATGAGCAGTTCTTC
CASSQDSRTGPYNEQFF
>once|TRBJ2-1|TRBD2|TRBV11-2
TGTGCCAGCAGCTTAGCTGTGGGCCTAGCGGACTCCTACAATGAGCAGTTCTTC
CASSLAVGLADSYNEQFF
>.|TRBJ1-2|.|TRBV6-5
TGTGCCAGCAGTTACTCGAGGGACATCAATGGCTACACCTTC
CASSYSRDINGYTF
>.|TRBJ1-3|.|TRBV5-1
TGCGCCAGCAGCTTGGGAGGGGCAGGAAACACCATATATTTT
CASSLGGAGNTIYF
>.|TRBJ2-5|TRBD2|TRBV7-2
TGTGCCAGCAGTCGTATAGCGGGAGGAATAGAGACCCAGTACTTC
CASSRIAGGIETQYF
>.|TRBJ2-1|TRBD1|TRBV5-1
TGCGCCAGCAGCATGGCCGGGACAGGGACTTACAATGAGCAGTTCTTC
CASSMAGTGTYNEQFF
>.|TRBJ1-1|.|TRBV5-1
TGCGCCAGCAGCTTGTCAGAGAACACTGAAGCTTTCTTT
CASSLSENTEAFF
>.|TRBJ2-7|TRBD1|TRBV5-4
TGTGCCAGCAGCCCATCGGGACAGGGTGTCTACGAGCAGTACTTC
CASSPSGQGVYEQYF
>.|TRBJ1-5|.|TRBV4-2
TGTGCCAGCAGCCCTGGAGAGGGACGTAGCAATCAGCCCCAGCATTTT
CASSPGEGRSNQPQHF
>.|TRBJ1-1|.|TRBV7-2
TGTGCCAGCAGCTTAGCCGGGACAATAAACACTGAAGCTTTCTTT
CASSLAGTINTEAFF
>.|TRBJ2-3|.|TRBV7-2
TGTGCCAGCAGCTCCGACAGGACTAGCACAGATACGCAGTATTTT
CASSSDRTSTDTQYF
>.|TRBJ2-2|TRBD2|TRBV9
TGTGCCAGCAGCGTAGGAGGCGGGAGGGTTACCGGGGAGCTGTTTTTT
CASSVGGGRVTGELFF
>.|TRBJ1-1|.|TRBV19
TGTGCCAGTAGCCCCGGGACGGTGAACACTGAAGCTTTCTTT
CASSPGTVNTEAFF
>.|TRBJ2-6|.|TRBV2
TGTGCCTCGGGGGTCTCTGGGGCCAACGTCCTGACTTTC
CASGVSGANVLTF
>.|TRBJ2-3|TRBD2|TRBV11-2
TGTGCCAGCAGCTACAGAGGACTAGCGGACACAGATACGCAGTATTTT
CASSYRGLADTDTQYF
>.|TRBJ2-1|.|TRBV7-9
TGTGCCAGCAGCTTAGAACTGGCTATCAATGAGCAGTTCTTC
CASSLELAINEQFF
>.|TRBJ1-2|.|TRBV6-5
TGTGCCAGCAGTTACTCTGGGACCGGGAAGGGTGGCTACACCTTC
CASSYSGTGKGGYTF
>.|TRBJ2-1|TRBD1|TRBV5-1
TGCGCCAGCAGCTTGATCCGACAGGGCGATGAGCAGTTCTTC
CASSLIRQGDEQFF
>.|TRBJ2-2|.|TRBV19
TGTGCCAGTAGTGTTAGATCCGGGACAAAGAACACCGGGGAGCTGTTTTTT
CASSVRSGTKNTGELFF
>.|TRBJ2-3|TRBD2|TRBV14
TGTGCCAGCAGTCTTCGACTAGCGCGAAGCACAGATACGCAGTATTTT
CASSLRLARSTDTQYF
>.|TRBJ2-7|TRBD2|TRBV5-1
TGCGCCAGCAGCCCTGTCCCGGGACTAGCGGGGGTTGGCTCCTACGAGCAGTACTTC
CASSPVPGLAGVGSYEQYF
>.|TRBJ2-4|.|TRBV19
TGTGCCAGTAGTATCCTAGGGAATGTAAACATTCAGTACTTC
CASSILGNVNIQYF
>once|TRBJ2-3|.|TRBV6-6
TGTGCCAGCAGCGCCCGGGAACTTTCCACAGATACGCAGTATTTT
CASSARELSTDTQYF
>.|TRBJ1-1|.|TRBV5-1
TGCGCCAGCGATCCTACAGGACTGAACACTGAAGCTTTCTTT
CASDPTGLNTEAFF
>.|TRBJ1-5|.|TRBV10-2
TGCGCCAGCAGTATTCAGGGAGGGAATCAGCCCCAGCATTTT
CASSIQGGNQPQHF
>.|TRBJ2-2|TRBD2|TRBV27
TGTGCCAGCAGTCCGGGACTAGGGGCAACCGGGGAGCTGTTTTTT
CASSPGLGATGELFF
>once|TRBJ1-2|.|TRBV9
TGTGCCAGCAGCGCCCCCCCTAACTATGGCTACACCTTC
CASSAPPNYGYTF
>.|TRBJ1-6|.|TRBV5-1
TGCGCCAGCAGCTTGGGTTTACAGGGTAGTTCACCCCTCCACTTT
CASSLGLQGSSPLHF